This T cell receptor beta chain was found in a study of B cell selection in AIRE deficiency. Study observations and caveats: Of 3,000 to 4,500 shared Treg TCRbeta sequences, about 32% were healthy-only, 7.5% to 10% patient-only. Tconv and Treg cells from AIRE-deficient patients resembled healthy donors in TCRBV usage, CDR3 length and diversity. TCRbeta-only data showed roughly 35% of shared healthy Treg sequences in healthy Tconv.

Sequencing used immunoSEQ multiplex PCR; TCRdb keeps in-frame clones, though not all of them. The sample has tens of thousands of clones, over 90% seen once; the top ten hold roughly 1.5%. The regulatory T cell sort gate was CD4+CD25hiCD127low/negative. Controls came from healthy donors unrelated to patients. Of note for this clone: Its antigen is currently unknown.

This sequence was found in a human donor in good health. Sequences were obtained from CD4+CD25+ Tregs sorted from PBMCs.

This CDR3 reads CASNGGHGYTF. CDR3 nucleotides: TGTGCCAGCAACGGGGGGCATGGCTACACCTTC. V gene TRBV6-1 combines with J gene TRBJ1-2; a weak D match, TRBD1 (6 bases). The CDR3 contains 11 residues. V lost 7 bases and J 6 bases, leaving 9 bases between the germline ends. CDR1 MNHNS and CDR2 SASEGT come from the germline V gene.